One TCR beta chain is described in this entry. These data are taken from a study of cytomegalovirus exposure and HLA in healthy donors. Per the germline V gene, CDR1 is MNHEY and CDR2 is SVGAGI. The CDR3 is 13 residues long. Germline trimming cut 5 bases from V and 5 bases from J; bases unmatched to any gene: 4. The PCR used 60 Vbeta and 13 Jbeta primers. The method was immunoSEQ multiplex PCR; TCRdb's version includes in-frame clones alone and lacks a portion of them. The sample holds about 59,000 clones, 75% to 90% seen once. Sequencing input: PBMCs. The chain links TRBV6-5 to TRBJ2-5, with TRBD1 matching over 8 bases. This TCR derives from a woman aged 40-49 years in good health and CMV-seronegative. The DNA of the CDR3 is TGTGCCAGCAGTAACGACAGGGGCGAGACCCAGTACTTC. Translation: CASSNDRGETQYF.